These 14 T cell receptor beta chains came from one sample sequenced in a study of CD8 T cells in ankylosing spondylitis. MiXCR, applied by TCRdb to the 5' RACE reads, yields one record per CDR3 protein. The data hold about 130,000 distinct CDR3 sequences, with 5.5% to 7.5% observed a single time. The sample was blood, either unsorted or a sorted T cell fraction (not recorded which). The receptors originated from a female donor with ankylosing spondylitis or in good health (not recorded which).

This clonotype was counted many times. This sequence joins TRBV11-2 and TRBJ2-2; 9 bases are shared with TRBD1. The CDR3 runs to 18 residues. J lost 5 bases, V lost 1 base, and 11 bases had no gene match. Germline lookup yields CDR1 SGHAT and CDR2 FQNNGV. The CDR3, as DNA: TGTGCCAGCAGCTTAGTCGTTGTGGGACAGGGAAGGACCGGGGAGCTGTTTTTT. This sequence encodes CASSLVVVGQGRTGELFF.

This clonotype has a count of ten or more. The rearrangement links TRBV3-1 to TRBJ2-5; D uncertain. CDR1 is LGHDT, CDR2 YNNKEL, per germline (reference sequence). This CDR3 comprises 16 residues. The V end lost 5 bases, the J end lost 1 base, and 17 bases lay between the germline ends. The CDR3 is CASSTRRPPSQETQYF. CDR3 nucleotide sequence: TGTGCCAGCAGCACCCGTAGACCGCCGTCCCAAGAGACCCAGTACTTC.

This clonotype came up many times. The J gene is TRBJ2-1, the V gene TRBV5-6; D gene uncertain. V was pared by 1 base and J by 5 bases, with 4 bases between. Germline V gene data show CDR1 as SGHDT and CDR2 as YYEEEE. The CDR3 covers 12 residues. CDR3 sequence reads: CASSLIHNEQFF. CDR3 DNA: TGTGCCAGCAGCTTGATCCACAATGAGCAGTTCTTC.

This clonotype has ten or more counts. CDR3 amino acids: CAISETGSVSNQPQHF. For the CDR3, the DNA is TGTGCCATCAGTGAAACGGGTTCGGTGAGCAATCAGCCCCAGCATTTT. The chain joins TRBV10-3 to TRBJ1-5; no reliable D call. This CDR3 has 16 amino acids. Germline CDR1 is ENHRY and CDR2 is SYGVKD. The V end was cut by 3 bases, the J end by 1 base, with 13 bases between.

This clonotype has a count of ten or more. The chain has TRBV20-1 and TRBJ1-1; D is possibly TRBD1 (6 bases). The CDR3 has 16 residues. Germline CDR1 reads DFQATT; CDR2 reads SNEGSKA (reference sequence). Trimming pared 5 bases from V and 5 bases from J, leaving 24 bases between. The CDR3 DNA reads as TGCAGTGCTGGGGGCTCCGACAGGTCCCTAGAGACTGAAGCTTTCTTT. It translates to CSAGGSDRSLETEAFF.

This clonotype was counted between two and nine times. The rearrangement links TRBV14 to TRBJ1-1; D gene unclear. Per germline, CDR1 SGHDN and CDR2 FVKESK. The V and J ends lost 3 bases and 4 bases respectively, with 18 bases between them. CDR3 length: 16 amino acids. This CDR3 reads CASSHRSGALSTEAFF. CDR3 DNA: TGTGCCAGCAGCCACCGCTCGGGAGCCCTGAGCACTGAAGCTTTCTTT.

This rearrangement joins TRBV5-6 to TRBJ2-1, with 9 bases fitting TRBD1. CDR3 length: 15 amino acids. Germline CDR1 reads SGHDT; CDR2 reads YYEEEE. V shed 0 bases and J 8 bases; nucleotides not matched to a gene: 6. The CDR3 protein is CASSLVGQGLDEQFF. Written as DNA, the CDR3 is TGTGCCAGCAGCTTGGTCGGACAGGGGCTCGATGAGCAGTTCTTC.

This chain connects TRBV19 to TRBJ1-1; D is unclear. The length of the CDR3 is 14 residues. Looked up from germline, CDR1 is LNHDA and CDR2 is SQIVND (reference sequence). Trimming stripped 6 bases from V and 3 bases from J, with 14 bases between. Here the CDR3 DNA reads TGTGCCAGTAGCGAACCCCAGGATGACACTGAAGCTTTCTTT. Encoded protein: CASSEPQDDTEAFF.

In its sample, this clonotype was seen many times. The genes are TRBV19 and TRBJ1-5; 8 bases agree with TRBD1. Trimming cost V 8 bases and J 5 bases; bases outside gene matches: 5. The CDR3 contains 13 residues. Per the germline V gene, CDR1 is LNHDA and CDR2 is SQIVND (reference sequence). The DNA of the CDR3 is TGTGCCAGTCACAGGGGGTGGGATCAGCCCCAGCATTTT. Translated: CASHRGWDQPQHF.

This clonotype was detected a few times. The chain employs TRBV7-9 and TRBJ2-1, with a possible D match to TRBD2 (6 bases). The CDR3 spans 17 residues. Per the germline V gene, CDR1 is SEHNR and CDR2 is FQNEAQ (reference sequence). Trimming pared 4 bases from V and 7 bases from J, leaving 23 bases between. CDR3 amino acids: CASSSGGGGRPLNEQFF. The CDR3 DNA sequence: TGTGCCAGCAGCTCCGGGGGAGGTGGCAGGCCTCTAAATGAGCAGTTCTTC.

V gene TRBV7-2 combines with J gene TRBJ2-1; D possibly corresponds to TRBD1 (6 bases). The CDR3 sequence is 16 residues long. Germline V gives CDR1 SGHTA, CDR2 FQGNSA. The V and J ends lost 5 bases and 0 bases respectively, with 14 bases between them. In DNA form, the CDR3 reads TGTGCCAGCAGCCTAACAGGGCTCGGCTCCTACAATGAGCAGTTCTTC. Protein: CASSLTGLGSYNEQFF.

This clonotype occurred many times. V and J are TRBV7-9 and TRBJ2-7; D uncertain. This CDR3 is built from 13 residues. Per germline, CDR1 SEHNR and CDR2 FQNEAQ (reference sequence). V dropped 8 bases and J dropped 5 bases, with 16 bases sitting between them. This chain's CDR3 is CASVLFSQDEQYF. The CDR3, as DNA: TGTGCCAGCGTACTGTTCTCCCAAGACGAGCAGTACTTC.

As for this clonotype: One end of the junction varies from germline; a read error may be responsible. V gene TRBV7-2 combines with J gene TRBJ2-1; the match to TRBD2 covers 14 bases. Per the germline V gene, CDR1 is SGHTA and CDR2 is FQGNSA. The CDR3 has 15 amino acids. CDR3: CVSSGLAGGNNEQFF. In nucleotides, the CDR3 is TGTGTCAGCAGCGGACTAGCGGGGGGAAACAATGAGCAGTTCTTC. Full variable domain (outside the CDR3, taken from reference TRBV7-2 and TRBJ2-1): GAGVSQSPSNKVTEKGKDVELRCDPISGHTALYWYRQSLGQGLEFLIYFQGNSAPDKSGLPSDRFSAERTGGSVSTLTIQRTQQEDSAVYLCVSSGLAGGNNEQFFGPGTRLTVL.

This clonotype was counted at least ten times. The J gene is TRBJ1-5, the V gene TRBV18; D perhaps matches TRBD1 (5 bases). Germline V lookup: CDR1 KGHSH, CDR2 LQKENI. This CDR3 spans 15 amino acids. The V end lost 2 bases, the J end lost 4 bases, and 12 bases lay between the germline ends. This CDR3 is CASSPSTGTNQPQHF. Written as DNA, the CDR3 is TGTGCCAGCTCACCAAGTACAGGCACAAATCAGCCCCAGCATTTT.